The 22 T cell receptor beta chains given below trace back to one sample, sequenced in a study of cytomegalovirus exposure and HLA in healthy donors. Primers: 60 Vbeta forward and 13 Jbeta reverse. Produced via immunoSEQ multiplex PCR; TCRdb's table is partial and in-frame only. Here the sample spans roughly 190,000 clones, 75% to 85% being singletons. Sequences were obtained from PBMCs. These receptors were obtained from a woman aged 18-29 years in good health and CMV-seronegative.

The rearrangement joins TRBV6-4 to TRBJ2-7; D unresolved. This CDR3 is 13 amino acids long. Trimming took off 2 bases at V and 7 bases at J, with 12 bases between the two ends. Germline V gives CDR1 MRHNA, CDR2 SNTAGT. The CDR3 region has the DNA TGTGCCAGCAGTGACGAGTATTTAACTGAGCAGTACTTC. This gives the protein CASSDEYLTEQYF.

The rearrangement links TRBV11-2 to TRBJ1-3; no firm D call. V was trimmed by 1 base and J by 2 bases, leaving 12 bases between them. CDR1 and CDR2 (germline): SGHAT, FQNNGV. The CDR3 has 16 amino acids. The CDR3 loop reads CASSLGVGPPGNTIYF. CDR3 DNA sequence: TGTGCCAGCAGCTTAGGGGTGGGCCCTCCTGGAAACACCATATATTTT.

The V and J genes are TRBV29-1 and TRBJ1-2, with TRBD1 matching 12 bases. Germline loops: CDR1 SQVTM, CDR2 ANQGSEA. V trimming: 6 bases; J trimming: 4 bases; junction bases outside the gene matches: 6. There are 14 residues in the CDR3. The CDR3 sequence is CSVTGTGGVYGYTF. Written as DNA, the CDR3 is TGCAGCGTAACCGGGACAGGGGGCGTCTATGGCTACACCTTC.

The rearrangement joins TRBV5-1 to TRBJ2-3, with D possibly being TRBD1 (5 bases). Germline V gives CDR1 SGHRS, CDR2 YFSETQ. The CDR3 is 15 residues long. V was clipped by 1 base and J by 2 bases, with 11 bases between them. This CDR3 reads CASSLSDINTDTQYF. The CDR3 region has the DNA TGCGCCAGCAGCTTGTCGGACATTAACACAGATACGCAGTATTTT. Based on the CDR3 plus reference TRBV5-1 and TRBJ2-3, the full variable domain is KAGVTQTPRYLIKTRGQQVTLSCSPISGHRSVSWYQQTPGQGLQFLFEYFSETQRNKGNFPGRFSGRQFSNSRSEMNVSTLELGDSALYLCASSLSDINTDTQYFGPGTRLTVL.

V is TRBV7-9 and J is TRBJ1-4; TRBD1 matches 7 bases. CDR3 length: 16 residues. The germline CDR1 and CDR2 sequences are SEHNR and FQNEAQ (reference sequence). V trimming: 3 bases; J trimming: 3 bases; junction bases outside the gene matches: 7. CDR3 in amino acids: CASSFNRGAANEKLFF. The CDR3 DNA reads as TGTGCCAGCAGCTTCAACAGGGGCGCAGCTAATGAAAAACTGTTTTTT.

This chain connects TRBV25-1 to TRBJ2-1; possibly TRBD2 for D (5 bases). The CDR3 covers 12 residues. Germline V CDR1 and CDR2: MGHDK, SYGVNS. V was trimmed by 6 bases and J by 4 bases, leaving 7 bases between them. The CDR3 loop is CASRWEYNEQFF. CDR3 DNA sequence: TGTGCCAGCAGGTGGGAGTACAATGAGCAGTTCTTC.

Only one count was recorded for this clone. CDR3 residues: CASSLVDGDTEAFF. CDR3 coding DNA: TGTGCCAGCAGCTTAGTTGACGGAGACACTGAAGCTTTCTTT. This rearrangement joins TRBV7-9 to TRBJ1-1; D is undetermined. Germline CDR1 is SEHNR and CDR2 is FQNEAQ (reference sequence). V lost 1 base and J 3 bases, leaving 9 bases between the germline ends. The CDR3 is 14 residues long.

The V and J genes are TRBV19 and TRBJ2-3; 7 bases match TRBD1. Germline values: CDR1 LNHDA, CDR2 SQIVND (reference sequence). This CDR3 comprises 14 residues. J gave up 4 bases and V 6 bases, and 7 bases lay outside the gene matches. This CDR3 is CASRDRRSADTQYF. CDR3 sequence (DNA): TGTGCCAGTAGGGACAGGCGGAGTGCAGATACGCAGTATTTT.

The genes are TRBV5-1 and TRBJ2-1, with D possibly matching TRBD2 (7 bases). The germline V and J ends were trimmed by 0 bases and 4 bases, with 14 bases remaining between them. Germline V gene sequence: CDR1 SGHRS, CDR2 YFSETQ. The CDR3 contains 16 residues. CDR3 DNA: TGCGCCAGCAGCTTGGGGGGGGGCCGATCTTACAATGAGCAGTTCTTC. Its protein product is CASSLGGGRSYNEQFF. Together with reference TRBV5-1 and TRBJ2-1, the CDR3 gives the full variable domain: KAGVTQTPRYLIKTRGQQVTLSCSPISGHRSVSWYQQTPGQGLQFLFEYFSETQRNKGNFPGRFSGRQFSNSRSEMNVSTLELGDSALYLCASSLGGGRSYNEQFFGPGTRLTVL.

A single count supports this clone. The genes are TRBV27 and TRBJ2-3; 7 bases are a match to TRBD2. The germline CDR1 and CDR2 sequences are MNHEY and SMNVEV (reference sequence). Trimming removed 5 bases from V and 7 bases from J; junction bases left unmatched: 3. This CDR3 contains 12 residues. The CDR3 coding sequence is TGTGCCAGCAGTAGAGGGACTAATACGCAGTATTTT. Amino acids: CASSRGTNTQYF.

The chain has TRBV11-3 and TRBJ2-3; a possible D gene is TRBD2 (6 bases). The V end was cut by 4 bases, the J end by 4 bases, with 12 bases between. This CDR3 region has 14 residues. In germline, CDR1 is SGHNT, CDR2 YENEEA. CDR3 in DNA: TGTGCCAGCAGCTCTCCCGGGACTCCAGATACGCAGTATTTT. This codes for CASSSPGTPDTQYF.

This chain links TRBV6-5 with TRBJ2-2; D is perhaps TRBD2 (6 bases). CDR1 and CDR2 from the germline V gene are MNHEY and SVGAGI. Trimming pared 5 bases from V and 1 base from J, leaving 11 bases between. This CDR3 comprises 15 residues. The CDR3 region is CASSAGTVNTGELFF. The DNA for the CDR3 is TGTGCCAGCAGTGCCGGGACTGTGAACACCGGGGAGCTGTTTTTT.

This clone was detected only a few times. The chain has TRBV7-6 and TRBJ2-1, with D possibly TRBD2 on 5 matching bases. The CDR3 runs 15 residues. The germline gives CDR1 SGHVS, CDR2 FNYEAQ. V lost 1 base to trimming and J lost 2 bases, with 9 bases between them. The CDR3 spells CASSLDEGPYNEQFF. CDR3 nucleotide sequence: TGTGCCAGCAGCTTAGACGAGGGCCCCTACAATGAGCAGTTCTTC.

The chain is built from TRBV19 and TRBJ2-2, with TRBD1 matching 9 bases. V trimming: 4 bases; J trimming: 4 bases; junction bases outside the gene matches: 7. This CDR3 comprises 16 residues. The germline CDR1 and CDR2 sequences are LNHDA and SQIVND (reference sequence). The CDR3 region is CASSKAPQGATGELFF. For the CDR3, the DNA is TGTGCCAGTAGTAAGGCCCCACAGGGGGCCACCGGGGAGCTGTTTTTT.

This clone is a singleton in its sample. The genes are TRBV4-1 and TRBJ2-7; perhaps TRBD2 as D (5 bases). Germline CDR1 and CDR2: MGHRA and YSYEKL. Deletions cut 5 bases from V and 6 bases from J, with 11 bases between. CDR3 length equals 12 residues. Here the CDR3 DNA reads TGCGCCAGCAGCTCTCTAGCATCCGAGCAGTACTTC. Its translation: CASSSLASEQYF.

V is TRBV19 and J is TRBJ2-1, with TRBD2 as a possible D gene (6 bases). CDR1 and CDR2 (germline): LNHDA, SQIVND (reference sequence). Between the trimmed V and J ends, which lost 4 bases and 10 bases, there was a span of 17 bases. The length of the CDR3 is 14 residues. CDR3 in DNA: TGTGCCAGTAGTAGTCGGGACTGGGTGGGAGAGCAGTTCTTC. Its translation: CASSSRDWVGEQFF.

The CDR3 DNA reads TGTGCCAGCAGTTACAGTAGGGGGGGGCGTGAGACCCAGTACTTC. The encoded protein is CASSYSRGGRETQYF. This chain connects TRBV6-5 to TRBJ2-5; D possibly corresponds to TRBD2 (7 bases). Germline V gene lookup returns CDR1 MNHEY and CDR2 SVGAGI. The CDR3 is made up of 15 amino acids. The V and J ends lost 2 bases and 5 bases respectively, with 15 bases between them.

This clone came up once. The J gene is TRBJ1-2, the V gene TRBV21-1; TRBD1 is taken as the D call from the table, unchecked against the DNA. TRBV21-1 is termed a pseudogene. The CDR3 is made up of 13 amino acids. The CDR3 bases are TGTGCCAGCCTAGGGGTCATCGGCTATGGCTACACCTTC. Amino acids: CASLGVIGYGYTF.

The V gene is TRBV27, the J gene TRBJ2-7; tentatively, D is TRBD1 (6 bases). V was cut by 6 bases and J by 4 bases, with 16 bases left in between. This CDR3 has 14 residues. From germline, CDR1 is MNHEY and CDR2 SMNVEV (reference sequence). CDR3 DNA sequence: TGTGCCAGCAGACCGGAGCAGGGGAGATACGAGCAGTACTTC. Translated, it gives CASRPEQGRYEQYF.

This rearrangement joins TRBV5-1 to TRBJ1-3; TRBD1 matches 8 bases. Per germline, CDR1 SGHRS and CDR2 YFSETQ. V shed 5 bases and J 3 bases; nucleotides not matched to a gene: 4. The CDR3 has 14 amino acids. The CDR3 is CASSSDRGGNTIYF. CDR3 DNA sequence: TGCGCCAGCAGTTCAGACAGGGGTGGAAACACCATATATTTT.

V and J are TRBV5-6 and TRBJ2-7, with 14 bases lining up with TRBD2. Germline trimming cut 4 bases from V and 2 bases from J; bases unmatched to any gene: 2. The CDR3 loop spans 15 amino acids. Germline V gene lookup returns CDR1 SGHDT and CDR2 YYEEEE. CDR3 DNA: TGTGCCAGCAGCCCGACTAGCGGGAGGGCCTACGAGCAGTACTTC. This translates into CASSPTSGRAYEQYF. Full variable domain (outside the CDR3, taken from reference TRBV5-6 and TRBJ2-7): DAGVTQSPTHLIKTRGQQVTLRCSPKSGHDTVSWYQQALGQGPQFIFQYYEEEERQRGNFPDRFSGHQFPNYSSELNVNALLLGDSALYLCASSPTSGRAYEQYFGPGTRLTVT.

This clone was seen once. V and J are TRBV13 and TRBJ2-3, with 16 bases identical to TRBD2. Germline lookup yields CDR1 PRHDT and CDR2 FYEKMQ (reference sequence). The CDR3 extends over 17 amino acids. With 5 bases clipped from V and 7 bases from J, the junction kept 9 bases outside the gene matches. For the CDR3, the DNA is TGTGCCAGCAGCCCGCGGGGACTAGCGGGAGGGCCGTATACGCAGTATTTT. Encoded protein: CASSPRGLAGGPYTQYF.